Shown below are 28 T cell receptor beta chains from a single sample sequenced in a study of T cells in Graves' hyperthyroidism and ophthalmopathy. Amplification yielded TCR beta CDR3 regions, with RNA transcripts as the source. HTBI primers were employed in a first-round RT-PCR of the TCR CDR3. In TCRdb, the multiplex PCR reads were re-called with MiXCR into one record per CDR3 protein. This sample has a few hundred thousand distinct CDR3 sequences, with roughly 50% found just once. The sequencing input was peripheral blood or thyroid tissue (not recorded which). The receptor set was obtained from a woman aged 18-30 years with Graves' hyperthyroidism.

The chain couples TRBV25-1 to TRBJ1-4; 9 bases match TRBD1. The CDR3 has 15 amino acids. The J segment lost 4 bases and the V segment lost 6 bases, leaving 6 bases of the junction unmatched. CDR1 is MGHDK and CDR2 is SYGVNS in the germline V gene. CDR3 sequence reads: CASRRTGVVNEKLFF. The CDR3 nucleotides read TGTGCCAGCAGGCGGACAGGGGTTGTTAATGAAAAACTGTTTTTT.

Here the CDR3 reads CASSLYLGSTNEKLFF. As DNA, the CDR3 is TGTGCCAGCAGCTTGTACTTAGGGTCAACTAATGAAAAACTGTTTTTT. The gene calls are TRBV7-9 and TRBJ1-4; D is unclear. CDR1 SEHNR and CDR2 FQNEAQ come from the germline V gene (reference sequence). The germline V and J ends were trimmed by 3 bases and 0 bases, with 11 bases remaining between them. This CDR3 contains 16 residues.

In the case of this clonotype: Mismatch with germline at one junction end may stem from a read error. This sequence joins TRBV7-3 and TRBJ1-5; TRBD1 might be the D (6 bases). This CDR3 is built from 15 residues. The germline gives CDR1 SGHTA, CDR2 FQGTGA. Written as DNA, the CDR3 is TGCGCCAGCAGCCAAGGGCAGGGGCTGGATCAGCCCCAGCATTTT. Encoded protein: CASSQGQGLDQPQHF.

This chain joins TRBV2 and TRBJ1-5, with a tentative D call TRBD1 (6 bases). This CDR3 contains 16 residues. Germline CDR1 reads SNHLY; CDR2 reads FYNNEI. Trimming removed 7 bases from V and 2 bases from J, with 18 bases in between. The CDR3 nucleotides are TGTGCCAGCAAGGACAGTTTCGGTAATGGCAATCAGCCCCAGCATTTT. Its protein product is CASKDSFGNGNQPQHF. Full variable domain (rest looked up from reference TRBV2 and TRBJ1-5): EPEVTQTPSHQVTQMGQEVILRCVPISNHLYFYWYRQILGQKVEFLVSFYNNEISEKSEIFDDQFSVERPDGSNFTLKIRSTKLEDSAMYFCASKDSFGNGNQPQHFGDGTRLSIL.

This clonotype was counted only a few times. J is TRBJ2-7 and V is TRBV20-1; TRBD1 is a possible D gene (6 bases). Germline V gene sequence: CDR1 DFQATT, CDR2 SNEGSKA (reference sequence). The V and J ends lost 5 bases and 0 bases respectively, with 11 bases between them. The CDR3 is 13 amino acids. CDR3 in amino acids: CSAPTGFSYEQYF. The CDR3 coding sequence is TGCAGTGCTCCCACAGGGTTCTCCTACGAGCAGTACTTC.

The table lists this clonotype with many counts. The chain links TRBV12-3 or TRBV12-4 to TRBJ2-7; possible D gene TRBD2, 6 bases. The CDR3 runs 12 residues. V gave up 2 bases and J gave up 5 bases, with 7 bases separating them. In DNA form, the CDR3 reads TGTGCCAGCAGTTTACAGCGGGACGAGCAGTACTTC. The encoded protein is CASSLQRDEQYF.

The rearrangement uses TRBV7-3 and TRBJ2-3; TRBD2 matches 13 bases. The CDR3 extends over 19 amino acids. The ends lost 5 bases at V and 6 bases at J; junction bases unmatched: 17. From germline, CDR1 is SGHTA and CDR2 FQGTGA. Here the CDR3 reads CASSPGLAGVGGLGDTQYF. The CDR3 coding sequence is TGTGCCAGCAGCCCTGGACTAGCGGGAGTGGGGGGTTTGGGGGATACGCAGTATTTT.

Regarding this clonotype: Germline and junction disagree at one end, which may indicate a read error. The V gene is TRBV5-1, the J gene TRBJ2-7, with 11 bases that match TRBD2. From germline, CDR1 is SGHRS and CDR2 YFSETQ. There are 16 residues in the CDR3. The chain's CDR3 is CASSSRTSGSSYEQYF. For the CDR3, the DNA is TGTGCCAGCAGCTCCCGGACTAGCGGGTCCTCCTACGAGCAGTACTTC.

The V call is TRBV7-2, the J call TRBJ1-1; TRBD1 might be the D (6 bases). The CDR3 extends over 17 amino acids. Germline CDR1 is SGHTA and CDR2 is FQGNSA. V lost 2 bases, J lost 1 base, and 17 bases lay in between. The CDR3 loop is CASSLTGLDTPNTEAFF. The CDR3 coding sequence is TGTGCCAGCAGCTTAACAGGGTTGGACACCCCGAACACTGAAGCTTTCTTT.

Only a few counts were recorded for this clonotype. The rearrangement links TRBV4-1 to TRBJ1-5, with D maybe TRBD1 (6 bases). In germline, CDR1 is MGHRA, CDR2 YSYEKL. Trimming shortened V by 0 bases and J by 2 bases, and 14 bases separated the two germline ends. This CDR3 has 17 amino acids. The CDR3 DNA reads as TGCGCCAGCAGCCAAGATGGGGGCAGGGTAGGCAATCAGCCCCAGCATTTT. Translation gives CASSQDGGRVGNQPQHF.

Regarding this clonotype: A read error may account for a junction end that differs from germline. The J gene is TRBJ1-2, the V gene TRBV10-3, with 9 positions matching TRBD1. The CDR3 spans 14 residues. Germline CDR1 is ENHRY and CDR2 is SYGVKD. The CDR3 DNA sequence: TGTGCCACCAGGTGGACAGGGGCTAACTACGGCTACACCTTC. Residues: CATRWTGANYGYTF.

The chain carries TRBV19 and TRBJ1-2, with D unresolved. Trimming left V 0 bases short and J 2 bases short, with 10 bases between. Looked up from germline, CDR1 is LNHDA and CDR2 is SQIVND (reference sequence). The CDR3 length is 15 residues. The CDR3 bases are TGTGCCAGTAGTATAGAGGAAAGGGTGAACTATGGCTACACCTTC. It yields the protein CASSIEERVNYGYTF.

Details on this clonotype: One base away lies a much larger clone, so this may be a sequencing read error. The V call is TRBV7-8, the J call TRBJ1-3; D is uncertain. This CDR3 is built from 14 residues. Germline V gene data show CDR1 as SGHVS and CDR2 as FQNEAQ. The CDR3 is CASSLASSGNTVYF. CDR3 bases: TGTGCCAGCAGCTTGGCGAGCTCTGGAAACACCGTATATTTT.

CDR3 DNA: TGTGCCAGCAGCCCGATGGCGGGACAGGGTCTGCAGCCCCAGCATTTT. This sequence encodes CASSPMAGQGLQPQHF. J is TRBJ1-5 and V is TRBV7-3, with 9 nucleotides matching TRBD1. Trimming at V came to 5 bases and at J to 7 bases, leaving 12 bases not matched to a gene. From germline, CDR1 is SGHTA and CDR2 FQGTGA. The CDR3 totals 16 residues.

The rearrangement joins TRBV19 to TRBJ1-5; weak D call: TRBD1 (6 bases). The CDR3 loop spans 14 amino acids. V lost 7 bases and J lost 4, with 14 bases in between. The germline CDR1 and CDR2 sequences are LNHDA and SQIVND (reference sequence). DNA for the CDR3: TGTGCCAGTAACCCATCGAGGGGGAATCAGCCCCAGCATTTT. Encoded protein: CASNPSRGNQPQHF.

This clonotype was counted a few times. The J gene is TRBJ2-7, the V gene TRBV10-3, with a tentative D call TRBD1 (5 bases). Germline-derived CDR1 and CDR2 are ENHRY and SYGVKD. The CDR3 contains 16 residues. V was cut by 1 base and J by 0 bases, with 13 bases left in between. In nucleotides, the CDR3 is TGTGCCATCAGTGAGTGGCCGCAGGGCAGCTCCTACGAGCAGTACTTC. This encodes CAISEWPQGSSYEQYF.

This clonotype was counted many times. The chain recombines TRBV15 with TRBJ1-2, with D tentatively TRBD1 (5 bases). CDR1 is LNHNV and CDR2 is YYDKDF in the germline V gene (reference sequence). CDR3 size: 15 residues. Trimming took off 3 bases at V and 3 bases at J, with 14 bases between the two ends. CDR3: CATSRHPGEYYGYTF. CDR3 in DNA: TGTGCCACCAGCAGGCATCCGGGGGAGTACTATGGCTACACCTTC.

The rearrangement uses TRBV7-9 and TRBJ2-7; perhaps TRBD1 as D (6 bases). Per germline, CDR1 SEHNR and CDR2 FQNEAQ (reference sequence). The CDR3 has 14 residues. V was cut by 5 bases and J by 0 bases, with 11 bases left in between. The CDR3 here is CASSGQKSSYEQYF. The CDR3 DNA reads as TGTGCCAGCAGCGGACAGAAGAGCTCCTACGAGCAGTACTTC.

At least ten counts were recorded for this clonotype. The V gene is TRBV24-1, the J gene TRBJ2-7, with 7 positions matching TRBD1. The V and J ends lost 1 base and 5 bases, in that order; junction bases with no gene match: 4. There are 14 residues in the CDR3. CDR1 is KGHDR and CDR2 is SFDVKD in the germline V gene. The CDR3 sequence: CATSDLSTGNEQYF. The CDR3 DNA is TGTGCCACCAGTGATTTATCGACAGGGAACGAGCAGTACTTC.

The rearrangement uses TRBV7-8 and TRBJ2-2; 11 nucleotides match TRBD2. V lost 1 base, J lost 7 bases, and 5 bases stayed unmatched. The length of the CDR3 is 16 residues. Germline V gene data show CDR1 as SGHVS and CDR2 as FQNEAQ. The CDR3 region has the DNA TGTGCCAGCAGCTTAGTAGCGGGAGGGCCGAACGGGGAGCTGTTTTTT. Translation: CASSLVAGGPNGELFF.

This clonotype was observed many times. The chain combines TRBV2 with TRBJ1-2; TRBD1 is a possible D gene (6 bases). CDR3 length equals 13 residues. V was trimmed by 6 bases and J by 4 bases, leaving 12 bases between them. Germline V gene lookup returns CDR1 SNHLY and CDR2 FYNNEI. CDR3 in DNA: TGTGCCAGCAGCCGACAGGAGCGCTATGGCTACACCTTC. Its protein product is CASSRQERYGYTF. Supplemented by reference TRBV2 and TRBJ1-2, the full variable domain reads EPEVTQTPSHQVTQMGQEVILRCVPISNHLYFYWYRQILGQKVEFLVSFYNNEISEKSEIFDDQFSVERPDGSNFTLKIRSTKLEDSAMYFCASSRQERYGYTFGSGTRLTVV.

This clonotype was detected many times. The rearrangement uses TRBV6-4 and TRBJ1-6; D perhaps matches TRBD1 (6 bases). CDR1 is MRHNA, CDR2 SNTAGT, per germline. The CDR3 runs to 13 residues. V lost 6 bases, J lost 7 bases, and 10 bases lay in between. In DNA, the CDR3 is TGTGCCAGCAGACCCGGACAGAATTCACCCCTCCACTTT. Residues: CASRPGQNSPLHF.

The genes are TRBV7-3 and TRBJ2-5, with 7 nucleotides matching TRBD1. Trimming at V came to 2 bases and at J to 5 bases, leaving 5 bases not matched to a gene. This CDR3 has 14 residues. The V gene's germline CDR1 is SGHTA and CDR2 FQGTGA. CDR3 region: CASSLVTGSETQYF. CDR3 nucleotide sequence: TGTGCCAGCAGCTTAGTGACAGGGTCCGAGACCCAGTACTTC.

The chain carries TRBV19 and TRBJ1-1; D is uncertain. The CDR3 is made up of 14 amino acids. Germline CDR1 LNHDA, CDR2 SQIVND (reference sequence). Deletions cut 4 bases from V and 3 bases from J, with 12 bases between. The CDR3 region has the DNA TGTGCCAGTAGTAAGAATTATGAGGACACTGAAGCTTTCTTT. It yields the protein CASSKNYEDTEAFF.

J is TRBJ2-5 and V is TRBV7-8; D is ambiguous. From germline, CDR1 is SGHVS and CDR2 FQNEAQ. With 3 bases removed from V and 5 bases from J, the gap between germline ends came to 10 bases. The CDR3 contains 13 residues. DNA for the CDR3: TGTGCCAGCAGCTTGGTACCCTCCGAGACCCAGTACTTC. It codes for CASSLVPSETQYF.

The chain links TRBV25-1 to TRBJ1-1, with 7 bases identical to TRBD1. Germline CDR1 is MGHDK and CDR2 is SYGVNS. Trimming at V came to 11 bases and at J to 1 base, leaving 4 bases not matched to a gene. CDR3 length: 12 amino acids. The CDR3 nucleotides read TGTGCCGGAAGGGGGCAGAACACTGAAGCTTTCTTT. It codes for CAGRGQNTEAFF.

This clonotype has at least ten counts. The chain carries TRBV25-1 and TRBJ2-5; D is uncertain. This CDR3 has 13 amino acids. Germline CDR1 and CDR2: MGHDK and SYGVNS. V lost 5 bases and J lost 5, with 12 bases in between. CDR3 sequence reads: CASSLPQKETQYF. Here the CDR3 DNA reads TGTGCCAGCAGTTTGCCCCAGAAGGAGACCCAGTACTTC.

As to this clonotype: No conserved phenylalanine or tryptophan is present at the end of the CDR3, so a read error is the likely explanation. The gene calls are TRBV20-1 and TRBJ1-5; D is unresolved. The CDR3 is made up of 13 amino acids. CDR1 is DFQATT, CDR2 SNEGSKA, per germline (reference sequence). Trimming cost V 2 bases and J 4 bases, with 9 bases left between them. This CDR3 is CSARSGSNQPQHL. DNA for the CDR3: TGCAGTGCTAGATCGGGGTCGAATCAGCCCCAGCATCTT.